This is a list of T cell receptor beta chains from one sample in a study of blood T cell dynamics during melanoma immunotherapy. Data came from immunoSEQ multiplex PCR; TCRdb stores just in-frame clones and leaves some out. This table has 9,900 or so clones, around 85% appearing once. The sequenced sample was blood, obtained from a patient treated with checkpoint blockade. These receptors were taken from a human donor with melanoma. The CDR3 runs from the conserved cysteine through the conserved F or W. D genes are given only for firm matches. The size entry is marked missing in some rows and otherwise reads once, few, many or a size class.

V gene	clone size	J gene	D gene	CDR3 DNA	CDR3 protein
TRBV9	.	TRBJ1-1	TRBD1	TGTGCCAGCAGCCTTACGGACAGGGGGGGAACTGAAGCTTTCTTT	CASSLTDRGGTEAFF
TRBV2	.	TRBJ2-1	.	TGTGCCAGCAAGGGAACAACGAACAATGAGCAGTTCTTC	CASKGTTNNEQFF
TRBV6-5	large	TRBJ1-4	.	TGTGCCAGCAGTCTAAAACGGGGAGGGGGATCAAAACTGTTTTTT	CASSLKRGGGSKLFF
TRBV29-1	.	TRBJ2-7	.	TGCAGCGTCAGATACTCAGGGGTCTACGAGCAGTACTTC	CSVRYSGVYEQYF
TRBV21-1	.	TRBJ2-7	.	TGTGCCAGCAGCTCCCAGGAAGACAGGGGCTCCTACGAGCAGTACTTC	CASSSQEDRGSYEQYF
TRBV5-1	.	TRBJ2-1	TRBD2	TGCGCCAGCAGCTTGGTTAGCGGGGGGAGCAATGAGCAGTTCTTC	CASSLVSGGSNEQFF
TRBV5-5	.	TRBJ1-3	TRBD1	TGTGCCAGCAGCTATGGAACCGGGACAGCCTCTGGAAACACCATATATTTT	CASSYGTGTASGNTIYF
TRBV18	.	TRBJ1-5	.	TGTGCCAGCTCACCTCGGGCTGAACCCCAGCCCCAGCATTTT	CASSPRAEPQPQHF
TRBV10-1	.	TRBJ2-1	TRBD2	TGCGCCAGCAGTGACCGACTAGCTGGTGAGCAGTTCTTC	CASSDRLAGEQFF
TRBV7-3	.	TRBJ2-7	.	TGTGCCAGCAGCGCCCCACGGCGGGGCTCCTACGAGCAGTACTTC	CASSAPRRGSYEQYF
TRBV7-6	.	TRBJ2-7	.	TGTGCCAGCAGCTTAGCGCTTGGGGAAATGAGCGAGCAGTACTTC	CASSLALGEMSEQYF
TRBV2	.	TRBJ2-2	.	TGTGCCAGCAGGGAAGGGACCCCGAACACCGGGGAGCTGTTTTTT	CASREGTPNTGELFF
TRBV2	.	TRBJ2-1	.	TGTGCCAGCAGGTACGGGACTCTGACGGGGAATGAGCAGTTCTTC	CASRYGTLTGNEQFF
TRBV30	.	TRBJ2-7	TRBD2	TGTGCCTGGAGTGTACACCTAGCGGGGACCTACGAGCAGTACTTC	CAWSVHLAGTYEQYF
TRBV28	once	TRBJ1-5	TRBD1	TGTGCCAGCAGTTTCGGACAGGGCAGCAATCAGCCCCAGCATTTT	CASSFGQGSNQPQHF
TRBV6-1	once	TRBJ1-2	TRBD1	TGTGCCAGCAGTGAAGGGGACAGGAGGTATGGCTACACCTTC	CASSEGDRRYGYTF
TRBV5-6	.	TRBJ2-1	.	TGTGCCAGCAGCCCTACAGGTTACAATGAGCAGTTCTTC	CASSPTGYNEQFF
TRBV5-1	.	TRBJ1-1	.	TGCGCCAGCAGCTACGAAAGCATGAACACTGAAGCTTTCTTT	CASSYESMNTEAFF
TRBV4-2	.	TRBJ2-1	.	TGTGCCAGCAGCCGAAGAACAGCTGCTGCGGTCGATGAGCAGTTCTTC	CASSRRTAAAVDEQFF
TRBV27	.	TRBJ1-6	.	TGTGCCAGCAGTTTAACAGCCGACCATTCACCCCTCCACTTT	CASSLTADHSPLHF
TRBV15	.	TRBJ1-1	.	TGTGCCACCAGCAGAGATGATTGGCCGGGGGTTAGAACTGAAGCTTTCTTT	CATSRDDWPGVRTEAFF
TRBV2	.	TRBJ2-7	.	TGTGCCAGCAGTGTCGGGGTACCCCCCTACGAGCAGTACTTC	CASSVGVPPYEQYF
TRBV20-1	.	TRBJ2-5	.	TGCAGTGCTTTGCGGCAAGAGACCCAGTACTTC	CSALRQETQYF
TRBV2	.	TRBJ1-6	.	TGTGCCAGCAACGGGGAATCACCCCTCCACTTT	CASNGESPLHF
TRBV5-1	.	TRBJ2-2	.	TGCGCCAGCGGGGGGGCCGGCACCGGGGAGCTGTTTTTT	CASGGAGTGELFF
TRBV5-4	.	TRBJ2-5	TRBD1	TGTGCCAGCAGCCCTCCCGGGACAGGGGTTGGAGAGACCCAGTACTTC	CASSPPGTGVGETQYF
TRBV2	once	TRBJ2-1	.	TGTGCCAGCATGACCCAAGGGGCCTACAATGAGCAGTTCTTC	CASMTQGAYNEQFF
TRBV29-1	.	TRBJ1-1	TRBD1	TGCAGCGTTGTGGCAGGGGGCGCCTCTGAAGCTTTCTTT	CSVVAGGASEAFF
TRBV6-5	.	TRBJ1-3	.	TGTGCCGGCAGCAGGGGTCCTGGAAACACCATATATTTT	CAGSRGPGNTIYF
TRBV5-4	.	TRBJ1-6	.	TGTGCCAGCAGCCTGACAGGAAATACGGCACCCCTCCACTTT	CASSLTGNTAPLHF
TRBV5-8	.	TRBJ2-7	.	TGTGCCAGCAGCTTGGAATACCCGGGTGGCAACTACTACGAGCAGTACTTC	CASSLEYPGGNYYEQYF